Listed below are T cell receptor beta chains from one sample, sequenced in a study of blood T cell repertoires in COVID-19. Measured with immunoSEQ multiplex PCR; TCRdb has only the in-frame clones, and not every one. Of roughly 150,000 clones listed, roughly 84% are singletons. The sequenced sample was peripheral blood. The receptors come from a woman aged 45 to 65 with COVID-19, enrolled during active disease. Both conserved end residues are trimmed from each CDR3. The order of the fields is D gene, V gene, clone size, J gene, CDR3 protein. D genes are given only for firm matches. Clone size, where shown, is once, few, many, or a class for clones that have expanded.

d_gene: TRBD2; v_gene: TRBV11-2; abundance: once; j_gene: TRBJ2-1; CDR3aa: ASSLAAGGSYNEQF
d_gene: TRBD2; v_gene: TRBV11-2; abundance: .; j_gene: TRBJ2-3; CDR3aa: ASSLGGTSGGAETQY
d_gene: TRBD1; v_gene: TRBV5-1; abundance: .; j_gene: TRBJ2-1; CDR3aa: ASSLTPGTGISHEQF
d_gene: TRBD1; v_gene: TRBV4-1; abundance: .; j_gene: TRBJ1-5; CDR3aa: ASSQGTGFNQPQH
d_gene: TRBD1; v_gene: TRBV27; abundance: .; j_gene: TRBJ1-5; CDR3aa: ASSPIDTGGHQPQH
d_gene: .; v_gene: TRBV9; abundance: .; j_gene: TRBJ2-5; CDR3aa: ASSVTSQETQY
d_gene: .; v_gene: TRBV19; abundance: .; j_gene: TRBJ1-5; CDR3aa: ASSMTDNQPQH
d_gene: TRBD2; v_gene: TRBV27; abundance: .; j_gene: TRBJ2-7; CDR3aa: ASRDLAGSYEQY
d_gene: .; v_gene: TRBV5-1; abundance: .; j_gene: TRBJ2-6; CDR3aa: ASGLLGDSGANVLT
d_gene: .; v_gene: TRBV15; abundance: few; j_gene: TRBJ2-2; CDR3aa: ATSRAPTGELF
d_gene: .; v_gene: TRBV7-9; abundance: once; j_gene: TRBJ2-5; CDR3aa: ASSLPPAGEVETQY
d_gene: .; v_gene: TRBV28; abundance: .; j_gene: TRBJ2-3; CDR3aa: ASSSAGDPSTDTQY
d_gene: .; v_gene: TRBV11-2; abundance: few; j_gene: TRBJ2-1; CDR3aa: ASSLGLASHEQF
d_gene: .; v_gene: TRBV12-3/TRBV12-4; abundance: .; j_gene: TRBJ2-7; CDR3aa: ASRADSYEQY
d_gene: TRBD1; v_gene: TRBV7-2; abundance: .; j_gene: TRBJ1-4; CDR3aa: ASSRDRSNEKLF
d_gene: TRBD1; v_gene: TRBV7-6; abundance: .; j_gene: TRBJ1-3; CDR3aa: ASSLGQGFSGNTIY
d_gene: TRBD1; v_gene: TRBV7-9; abundance: .; j_gene: TRBJ1-4; CDR3aa: ASSLAQGQALEKLF
d_gene: TRBD1; v_gene: TRBV19; abundance: .; j_gene: TRBJ2-1; CDR3aa: ASSSPGGSSYNEQF
d_gene: TRBD1; v_gene: TRBV10-3; abundance: .; j_gene: TRBJ1-1; CDR3aa: AITRTGLDTEAF
d_gene: .; v_gene: TRBV19; abundance: .; j_gene: TRBJ2-4; CDR3aa: ASSPGNIQY
d_gene: .; v_gene: TRBV3-1/TRBV3-2; abundance: .; j_gene: TRBJ1-3; CDR3aa: ASSLRAGPSSGNTIY
d_gene: .; v_gene: TRBV12-3/TRBV12-4; abundance: .; j_gene: TRBJ1-2; CDR3aa: ASSPGFNYGYT
d_gene: .; v_gene: TRBV7-9; abundance: .; j_gene: TRBJ2-6; CDR3aa: ASSRPDISGANVLT
d_gene: .; v_gene: TRBV11-2; abundance: once; j_gene: TRBJ2-7; CDR3aa: ASSLDQASYSYEQY
d_gene: .; v_gene: TRBV4-2; abundance: .; j_gene: TRBJ1-3; CDR3aa: ASSQDQAGSGNTIY
d_gene: TRBD1; v_gene: TRBV10-3; abundance: once; j_gene: TRBJ2-7; CDR3aa: AISVRDRGYEQY
d_gene: TRBD1; v_gene: TRBV5-1; abundance: .; j_gene: TRBJ1-1; CDR3aa: ASSLDPTGEAF
d_gene: .; v_gene: TRBV19; abundance: .; j_gene: TRBJ1-5; CDR3aa: ASNHRESNQPQH
d_gene: TRBD1; v_gene: TRBV25-1; abundance: .; j_gene: TRBJ2-7; CDR3aa: ASSVSDRPFSYEQY
d_gene: TRBD2; v_gene: TRBV4-2; abundance: medium-sized; j_gene: TRBJ2-5; CDR3aa: ASSQPPGRLAGDEEAQY
d_gene: TRBD1; v_gene: TRBV4-2; abundance: .; j_gene: TRBJ1-2; CDR3aa: ASSQDLYFDRGYGYT
d_gene: .; v_gene: TRBV12-1; abundance: .; j_gene: TRBJ2-2; CDR3aa: ASSHRLAGGIGELF
d_gene: .; v_gene: TRBV10-3; abundance: few; j_gene: TRBJ2-5; CDR3aa: AIRRDLEETQY
d_gene: .; v_gene: TRBV28; abundance: .; j_gene: TRBJ2-7; CDR3aa: ASSLPPYDRHIYEQY
d_gene: .; v_gene: TRBV19; abundance: .; j_gene: TRBJ1-3; CDR3aa: ASSIENRRSGNTIY
d_gene: .; v_gene: TRBV3-1/TRBV3-2; abundance: .; j_gene: TRBJ1-2; CDR3aa: ASSQEGRAGGYT
d_gene: .; v_gene: TRBV16; abundance: few; j_gene: TRBJ1-1; CDR3aa: ASSQTRSERKAF
d_gene: .; v_gene: TRBV4-1; abundance: .; j_gene: TRBJ1-2; CDR3aa: ASSQSGQGDGYT
d_gene: TRBD1; v_gene: TRBV5-4; abundance: .; j_gene: TRBJ2-7; CDR3aa: ASSVRPGQGDEQY
d_gene: .; v_gene: TRBV12-3/TRBV12-4; abundance: few; j_gene: TRBJ1-6; CDR3aa: ASSEQDSPLH
d_gene: TRBD1; v_gene: TRBV20-1; abundance: .; j_gene: TRBJ1-1; CDR3aa: SARRQGEAF
d_gene: TRBD1; v_gene: TRBV13; abundance: .; j_gene: TRBJ2-7; CDR3aa: ASSFWGTGESYEQY